This TCR beta chain was sequenced for a study of vaccination effects on CD4 cells after COVID-19. Clones were read by immunoSEQ multiplex PCR, and TCRdb kept only the in-frame ones, dropping some. The repertoire holds approximately 76,000 clones, with about 78% as singletons. CDR1 KGHSH and CDR2 LQKENI come from the germline V gene. This CDR3 comprises 14 residues. Trimming removed 2 bases at V and 14 bases at J, with 16 bases between. Antigen-specific CD4+ T cells expanded by the ViraFEST assay with viral peptide pools were then sequenced. Scientists isolated CD4+ T cells after a roughly nine-day culture period ended. Among the vaccine recipients, none had a prior SARS-CoV-2 infection, and nucleocapsid antibodies were negative. To note about this clone: Its cognate antigen is unknown.

This receptor was taken from a human donor who received a COVID-19 vaccine. The chain carries TRBV18 and TRBJ1-6; D might be TRBD1 (6 bases). This material consisted of CD4+ T cells from PBMCs cultured with SARS-CoV-2 spike peptides, taken before COVID-19 vaccination. The chain's CDR3 is CASSPRRGVESLHF. The CDR3 coding sequence is TGTGCCAGCTCACCAAGGAGGGGGGTAGAGTCCCTCCACTTT.